There are a few counts of the clone carrying this T cell receptor beta chain. Its antigen is unidentified. Investigators reverse transcribed all isolated RNA, so they sequenced expressed TCRB transcripts. The data were produced by immunoSEQ multiplex PCR, yet TCRdb's version contains in-frame clones alone and is incomplete. The sample carries nearly 700,000 clones, roughly 13% recorded once. This record belongs to a study of beta chain features in type 1 diabetes. Study-wide results and caveats: Type 1 diabetes patients had TCRB CDR3s that were shorter (moderately but significantly so) in all four CD4+ subsets.

The germline CDR1 and CDR2 sequences are MDHEN and SYDVKM. This CDR3 contains 16 residues. Trimming took 4 bases from V and 4 from J; bases not matched to a gene: 11. This sequence joins TRBV28 and TRBJ2-7, with TRBD1 matching 9 bases. The sequencing sample was made of naive CD4+ T cells from blood. The receptor was isolated from a man between 18 and 29 years old with type 1 diabetes. CDR3 protein: CASSYPLRDRVYEQYF. The CDR3 DNA reads as TGTGCCAGCAGTTACCCTCTGCGGGACAGGGTATACGAGCAGTACTTC.